These 27 T cell receptor beta chains originate from one sample sequenced in a study of T cell responses to AZD1222 COVID-19 vaccine. Produced via immunoSEQ multiplex PCR; TCRdb's table is partial and in-frame only. The data hold roughly 76,000 clones, with more than 80% observed a single time. The sequenced sample was peripheral blood, obtained on day 0 of AZD1222 vaccination. The receptors originated from an adult in good health.

This sequence joins TRBV19 and TRBJ2-1; the match to TRBD1 covers 7 bases. CDR3 length: 15 amino acids. V lost 4 bases to trimming and J lost 4 bases; unmatched junction nucleotides: 7. Germline V gene lookup returns CDR1 LNHDA and CDR2 SQIVND (reference sequence). Here the CDR3 DNA reads TGTGCCAGTAGTACGCCGACAGGGTCGTACAATGAGCAGTTCTTC. Translated: CASSTPTGSYNEQFF.

The J gene is TRBJ1-2, the V gene TRBV5-6; D is undetermined. V lost 0 bases and J 5 bases, leaving 8 bases between the germline ends. Per germline, CDR1 SGHDT and CDR2 YYEEEE. The CDR3 consists of 13 residues. The CDR3 is CASSLEPVYGYTF. The CDR3 nucleotides are TGTGCCAGCAGCTTGGAACCGGTATATGGCTACACCTTC.

V usage is TRBV7-3 and J usage is TRBJ2-5, with 9 bases that match TRBD2. Germline V gene lookup returns CDR1 SGHTA and CDR2 FQGTGA. Trimming removed 3 bases from V and 2 bases from J; junction bases left unmatched: 16. The CDR3 length is 19 residues. The CDR3 here is CASSLGPPGGGASQETQYF. CDR3 in DNA: TGTGCCAGCAGCTTGGGGCCCCCAGGCGGGGGGGCGTCTCAAGAGACCCAGTACTTC. The full variable domain, in which reference TRBV7-3 and TRBJ2-5 provide the parts outside the CDR3, is GAGVSQTPSNKVTEKGKYVELRCDPISGHTALYWYRQSLGQGPEFLIYFQGTGAADDSGLPNDRFFAVRPEGSVSTLKIQRTERGDSAVYLCASSLGPPGGGASQETQYFGPGTRLLVL.

The chain carries TRBV28 and TRBJ1-3; a possible D gene is TRBD1 (5 bases). The V and J ends lost 6 bases and 0 bases respectively, with 15 bases between them. Germline CDR1 reads MDHEN; CDR2 reads SYDVKM. This CDR3 contains 16 residues. CDR3 residues: CASSTTGASSGNTIYF. CDR3 in DNA: TGTGCCAGCAGCACTACAGGTGCGAGCTCTGGAAACACCATATATTTT.

The chain is built from TRBV6-1 and TRBJ1-3; no reliable D call. This CDR3 has 15 amino acids. V lost 0 bases and J 0 bases, leaving 6 bases between the germline ends. Germline V gives CDR1 MNHNS, CDR2 SASEGT. CDR3 DNA sequence: TGTGCCAGCAGTGAAGCTTGGGGCTCTGGAAACACCATATATTTT. Its protein is CASSEAWGSGNTIYF.

The chain combines TRBV25-1 with TRBJ2-1; possibly TRBD2 for D (6 bases). The CDR3 loop spans 17 amino acids. V was trimmed by 1 base and J by 0 bases, leaving 13 bases between them. The V gene's germline CDR1 is MGHDK and CDR2 SYGVNS. CDR3 DNA sequence: TGTGCCAGCAGTGAATTCGAGCGGGTTGGCTCCTACAATGAGCAGTTCTTC. Encoded protein: CASSEFERVGSYNEQFF.

The rearrangement links TRBV11-2 to TRBJ1-2; 8 bases line up with TRBD1. V gave up 5 bases and J gave up 4 bases; unmatched junction bases: 9. Per germline, CDR1 SGHAT and CDR2 FQNNGV. This CDR3 comprises 15 residues. CDR3 sequence: CASSPRTGISYGYTF. The CDR3 DNA reads TGTGCCAGCAGCCCCCGGACAGGGATTAGCTATGGCTACACCTTC.

CDR3 DNA sequence: TGTGCCAGCAGTTTCGGGGCAACTAATGAAAAACTGTTTTTT. It codes for CASSFGATNEKLFF. The rearrangement links TRBV28 to TRBJ1-4; D not certain. Germline V gives CDR1 MDHEN, CDR2 SYDVKM. The CDR3 totals 14 residues. With 3 bases removed from V and 0 bases from J, the gap between germline ends came to 5 bases.

This clone occurred a few times. In nucleotides, the CDR3 is TGTGCCGGCCAAGGGAGATATACTGAAGCTTTCTTT. It specifies CAGQGRYTEAFF. The chain is built from TRBV19 and TRBJ1-1; D gene uncertain. Per the germline V gene, CDR1 is LNHDA and CDR2 is SQIVND (reference sequence). CDR3 length equals 12 residues. Trimming removed 11 bases at V and 5 bases at J, with 15 bases between.

This clone was detected only once. V is TRBV7-2 and J is TRBJ1-5; D is unresolved. The germline V and J ends were trimmed by 1 base and 2 bases, with 9 bases remaining between them. In germline, CDR1 is SGHTA, CDR2 FQGNSA. This CDR3 contains 15 residues. CDR3 bases: TGTGCCAGCAGCTTAGTAGGGATGGGCAATCAGCCCCAGCATTTT. Translated, it gives CASSLVGMGNQPQHF.

This sequence joins TRBV29-1 and TRBJ2-2; 9 bases are shared with TRBD1. Germline V gene sequence: CDR1 SQVTM, CDR2 ANQGSEA. V gave up 1 base and J gave up 5 bases; unmatched junction bases: 2. CDR3 length equals 14 residues. CDR3 region: CSVEGDRVTGELFF. DNA for the CDR3: TGCAGCGTTGAAGGGGACAGGGTGACCGGGGAGCTGTTTTTT.

The chain couples TRBV27 to TRBJ1-3; 8 bases are shared with TRBD1. J was trimmed by 0 bases and V by 5 bases; bases with no gene match: 9. The CDR3 loop spans 17 amino acids. Germline CDR1 MNHEY, CDR2 SMNVEV (reference sequence). In DNA, the CDR3 is TGTGCCAGCAGTCCTTGGACAGGGCAAAGCTCTGGAAACACCATATATTTT. Translating it yields CASSPWTGQSSGNTIYF.

The chain recombines TRBV19 with TRBJ1-2; D is undetermined. This CDR3 is 14 amino acids long. Germline loops: CDR1 LNHDA, CDR2 SQIVND (reference sequence). V was shortened by 3 bases and J by 7 bases, with 15 bases between the two germline ends. The CDR3 bases are TGTGCCAGTAGTATTTCGTCCGCCCCGGGTGGCTACACCTTC. Translating gives CASSISSAPGGYTF.

This clone was seen a handful of times. This chain connects TRBV3-1 (or the pseudogene TRBV3-2) to TRBJ2-2; 7 positions match TRBD1. Germline trimming cut 0 bases from V and 4 bases from J; bases unmatched to any gene: 8. CDR3 length equals 17 residues. The germline gives CDR1 LGHDT, CDR2 YNNKEL (reference sequence). The CDR3: CASSQDLRGGLTGELFF. The CDR3 DNA is TGTGCCAGCAGCCAAGACTTGAGAGGGGGCCTCACCGGGGAGCTGTTTTTT.

V usage is TRBV28 and J usage is TRBJ2-2; D not certain. The CDR3 is 14 amino acids. Germline lookup yields CDR1 MDHEN and CDR2 SYDVKM. Trimming stripped 6 bases from V and 3 bases from J, with 11 bases between. This CDR3 is CASRSASDTGELFF. DNA of the CDR3: TGTGCCAGCAGATCTGCCTCGGACACCGGGGAGCTGTTTTTT.

This clone was recorded a few times. The gene calls are TRBV4-2 and TRBJ2-1; 11 bases agree with TRBD2. Germline CDR1 reads LGHNA; CDR2 reads YNFKEQ. This CDR3 is 17 amino acids long. Trimming cost V 4 bases and J 9 bases; bases outside gene matches: 14. The CDR3 region is CASSPSDSGRALGEQFF. For the CDR3, the DNA is TGTGCCAGCAGCCCCTCGGATAGCGGGAGGGCCTTAGGTGAGCAGTTCTTC.

The CDR3 region has the DNA TGTGCCAGCAGCCAGATCGGGACAGGGGGATTCACCGGGGAGCTGTTTTTT. It translates to CASSQIGTGGFTGELFF. V and J are TRBV27 and TRBJ2-2, with 11 bases aligning to TRBD1. This CDR3 region has 17 residues. V lost 6 bases to trimming and J lost 4 bases; unmatched junction nucleotides: 10. The V gene's germline CDR1 is MNHEY and CDR2 SMNVEV (reference sequence).

The chain is built from TRBV6-5 and TRBJ2-5; D is ambiguous. This CDR3 has 11 residues. Germline V gives CDR1 MNHEY, CDR2 SVGAGI. Trimming pared 6 bases from V and 3 bases from J, leaving 5 bases between. The CDR3 DNA reads as TGTGCCAGCAGGCAGGAAGAGACCCAGTACTTC. This translates into CASRQEETQYF.

The CDR3 loop is CAWSVPGVAFF. The CDR3 nucleotides read TGTGCCTGGAGTGTACCCGGGGTCGCTTTCTTT. J is TRBJ1-1 and V is TRBV30; no clear D. The V and J ends lost 0 bases and 11 bases respectively, with 10 bases between them. Germline CDR1 reads GTSNPN; CDR2 reads SVGIG (reference sequence). The length of the CDR3 is 11 residues.

Turning to this clone: This sample includes further DNA sequences coding for the same CDR3. The rearrangement links TRBV3-1 (or the pseudogene TRBV3-2) to TRBJ1-5, with D perhaps matching TRBD1 (6 bases). CDR1 is LGHDT, CDR2 YNNKEL, per germline (reference sequence). Trimming left V 3 bases short and J 0 bases short, with 6 bases between. The CDR3 has 14 residues. The CDR3 sequence is CASSHRGSNQPQHF. DNA of the CDR3: TGTGCCAGCAGCCACAGGGGTAGCAATCAGCCCCAGCATTTT.

This chain links TRBV9 with TRBJ1-6, with D tentatively TRBD1 (6 bases). Germline CDR1 is SGDLS and CDR2 is YYNGEE. CDR3 length: 15 amino acids. V was clipped by 1 base and J by 6 bases, with 11 bases between them. The CDR3 region is CASSVQGGGNSPLHF. Here the CDR3 DNA reads TGTGCCAGCAGCGTACAGGGAGGGGGTAATTCACCCCTCCACTTT.

This clone was seen more than once but under ten times. The V call is TRBV18, the J call TRBJ1-1; D is ambiguous. Germline CDR1 reads KGHSH; CDR2 reads LQKENI. The CDR3 loop spans 14 amino acids. Trimming removed 2 bases from V and 5 bases from J, with 12 bases in between. For the CDR3, the DNA is TGTGCCAGCTCACCAGAGGGATCGGGGACTGAAGCTTTCTTT. Protein sequence: CASSPEGSGTEAFF.

The gene calls are TRBV5-1 and TRBJ2-1, with 8 bases fitting TRBD2. This CDR3 contains 15 residues. Germline V gene sequence: CDR1 SGHRS, CDR2 YFSETQ. The V segment lost 2 bases and the J segment 6 bases; nucleotides outside the gene matches: 7. CDR3 amino acids: CASSFASGLPNEQFF. The CDR3 DNA reads as TGCGCCAGCAGCTTCGCTAGCGGGCTCCCCAATGAGCAGTTCTTC.

The rearrangement links TRBV20-1 to TRBJ2-7; TRBD2 matches at 8 bases. V was clipped by 3 bases and J by 5 bases; unmatched bases: 9. The CDR3 spans 14 residues. Germline-derived CDR1 and CDR2 are DFQATT and SNEGSKA (reference sequence). The CDR3 loop reads CSASPAGGRNEQYF. The CDR3 DNA reads as TGCAGTGCTAGTCCGGCGGGGGGTCGTAACGAGCAGTACTTC.

The chain uses TRBV12-3 or TRBV12-4 and TRBJ2-2; no reliable D call. This CDR3 is 13 amino acids long. V lost 3 bases and J 5 bases, leaving 7 bases between the germline ends. The DNA of the CDR3 is TGTGCCAGCAGTTTGGGTGAAACCGGGGAGCTGTTTTTT. Translated, it gives CASSLGETGELFF.

The J gene is TRBJ1-6, the V gene TRBV19, with D maybe TRBD1 (6 bases). Germline CDR1 LNHDA, CDR2 SQIVND (reference sequence). V was clipped by 8 bases and J by 3 bases, with 8 bases between them. CDR3 length equals 13 residues. The CDR3: CASRTVYNSPLHF. CDR3 nucleotides: TGTGCCAGTCGGACAGTCTATAATTCACCCCTCCACTTT.

V gene TRBV19 combines with J gene TRBJ2-2; possible D gene TRBD1, 5 bases. V lost 0 bases to trimming and J lost 0 bases, with 8 bases between them. The CDR3 covers 16 residues. Germline CDR1 reads LNHDA; CDR2 reads SQIVND (reference sequence). The CDR3 nucleotides are TGTGCCAGTAGTATAGAGGCACAGGCGAACACCGGGGAGCTGTTTTTT. This gives the protein CASSIEAQANTGELFF. Variable domain in full (rest from reference TRBV19 and TRBJ2-2): DGGITQSPKYLFRKEGQNVTLSCEQNLNHDAMYWYRQDPGQGLRLIYYSQIVNDFQKGDIAEGYSVSREKKESFPLTVTSAQKNPTAFYLCASSIEAQANTGELFFGEGSRLTVL.